A single sample gave rise to the 4 T cell receptor beta chains below, sequenced in a study of early T cells in non-severe SARS-CoV-2 infection. TCRdb ran MiXCR on the 5' RACE reads and lists one entry per CDR3 protein. The sample lists 32,000 or so distinct CDR3 sequences; under 8% were seen once. The specimen sequenced was whole blood. The origin of the receptors is an adult who was a healthcare worker with PCR-confirmed SARS-CoV-2 infection or an uninfected control (not recorded which).

This clonotype came up a few times. In DNA, the CDR3 is TGTGCCAGCAGTTTAGAGCAGGGGGCCTCCTACGAGCAGTACTTC. It encodes CASSLEQGASYEQYF. The rearrangement links TRBV28 to TRBJ2-7; 8 nucleotides line up with TRBD1. Trimming cost V 2 bases and J 0 bases; bases outside gene matches: 3. The CDR3 is made up of 15 amino acids. Germline values: CDR1 MDHEN, CDR2 SYDVKM.

This clonotype was seen many times. This sequence joins TRBV28 and TRBJ2-1, with D maybe TRBD2 (5 bases). The germline gives CDR1 MDHEN, CDR2 SYDVKM. This CDR3 spans 15 amino acids. The V gene lost 2 bases and the J gene lost 5 bases, with 13 bases spanning the gap. The CDR3 loop reads CASSLGGLSNNEQFF. The CDR3 DNA reads TGTGCCAGCAGTTTAGGAGGACTTTCCAACAATGAGCAGTTCTTC. Full variable domain (rest looked up from reference TRBV28 and TRBJ2-1): DVKVTQSSRYLVKRTGEKVFLECVQDMDHENMFWYRQDPGLGLRLIYFSYDVKMKEKGDIPEGYSVSREKKERFSLILESASTNQTSMYLCASSLGGLSNNEQFFGPGTRLTVL.

The chain recombines TRBV7-9 with TRBJ2-3; weak D call: TRBD2 (6 bases). CDR1 and CDR2 (germline): SEHNR, FQNEAQ (reference sequence). The V gene lost 1 base and the J gene lost 6 bases, with 11 bases spanning the gap. The CDR3 is 14 amino acids. CDR3 sequence: CASSLGSGGDTQYF. DNA for the CDR3: TGTGCCAGCAGCTTAGGCTCTGGAGGGGATACGCAGTATTTT.

This clonotype was counted a few times. V and J are TRBV20-1 and TRBJ2-5; the D gene is possibly TRBD2 (6 bases). V dropped 6 bases and J dropped 7 bases, with 15 bases sitting between them. The CDR3 has 12 amino acids. CDR1 and CDR2 from the germline V gene are DFQATT and SNEGSKA (reference sequence). In DNA, the CDR3 is TGCAGTGCAGGGACCCCCGGGGGGACCCAGTACTTC. Translating gives CSAGTPGGTQYF.